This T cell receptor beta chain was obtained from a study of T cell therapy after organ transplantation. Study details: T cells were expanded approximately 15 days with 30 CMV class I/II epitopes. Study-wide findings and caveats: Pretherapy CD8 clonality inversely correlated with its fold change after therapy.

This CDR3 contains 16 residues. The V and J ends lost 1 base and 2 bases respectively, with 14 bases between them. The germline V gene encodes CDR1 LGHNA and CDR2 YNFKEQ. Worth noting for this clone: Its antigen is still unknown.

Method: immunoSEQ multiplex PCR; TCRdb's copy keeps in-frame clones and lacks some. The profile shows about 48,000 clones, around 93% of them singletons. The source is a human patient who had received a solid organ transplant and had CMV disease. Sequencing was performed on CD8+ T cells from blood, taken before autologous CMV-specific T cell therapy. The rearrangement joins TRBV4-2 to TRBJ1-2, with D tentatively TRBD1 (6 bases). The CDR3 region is CASSQVAGERNYGYTF. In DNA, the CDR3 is TGTGCCAGCAGCCAAGTTGCAGGGGAAAGGAACTATGGCTACACCTTC.